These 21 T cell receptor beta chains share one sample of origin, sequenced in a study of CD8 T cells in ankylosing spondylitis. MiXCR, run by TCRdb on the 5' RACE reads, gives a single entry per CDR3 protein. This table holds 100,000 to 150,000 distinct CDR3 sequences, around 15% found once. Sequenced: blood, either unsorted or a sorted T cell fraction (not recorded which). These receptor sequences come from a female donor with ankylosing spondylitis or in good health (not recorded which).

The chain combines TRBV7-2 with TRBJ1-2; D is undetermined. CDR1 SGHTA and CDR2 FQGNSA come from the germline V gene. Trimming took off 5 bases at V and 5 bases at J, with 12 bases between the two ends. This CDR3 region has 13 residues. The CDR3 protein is CASSRDTNYGYTF. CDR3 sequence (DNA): TGTGCCAGCAGCCGTGACACAAATTATGGCTACACCTTC.

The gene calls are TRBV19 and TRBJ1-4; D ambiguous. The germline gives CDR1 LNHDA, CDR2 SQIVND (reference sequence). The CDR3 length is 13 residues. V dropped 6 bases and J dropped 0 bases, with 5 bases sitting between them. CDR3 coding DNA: TGTGCCAGTAGGCGAACAACTAATGAAAAACTGTTTTTT. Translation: CASRRTTNEKLFF.

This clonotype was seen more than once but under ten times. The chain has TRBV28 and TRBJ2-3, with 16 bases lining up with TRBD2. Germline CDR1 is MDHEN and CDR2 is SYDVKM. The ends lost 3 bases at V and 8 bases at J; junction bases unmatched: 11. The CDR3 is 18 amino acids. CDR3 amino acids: CASSLVGLAGGQFGTQYF. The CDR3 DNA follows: TGTGCCAGCAGTTTGGTGGGACTAGCGGGGGGGCAGTTCGGTACGCAGTATTTT.

The DNA of the CDR3 is TGTGCCAGCAGTTACTCTACGGGACAGGGGGCAGATACGCAGTATTTT. Protein product: CASSYSTGQGADTQYF. The chain has TRBV6-5 and TRBJ2-3; TRBD1 matches 11 bases. Trimming cost V 0 bases and J 4 bases; bases outside gene matches: 3. CDR3 length: 16 residues. Germline lookup yields CDR1 MNHEY and CDR2 SVGAGI.

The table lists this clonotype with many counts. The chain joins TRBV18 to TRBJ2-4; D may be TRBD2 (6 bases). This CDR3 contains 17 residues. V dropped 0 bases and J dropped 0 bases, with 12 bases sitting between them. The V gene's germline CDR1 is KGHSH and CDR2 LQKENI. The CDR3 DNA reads TGTGCCAGCTCACCACCGACGGGAGTCCTAGCCAAAAACATTCAGTACTTC. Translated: CASSPPTGVLAKNIQYF.

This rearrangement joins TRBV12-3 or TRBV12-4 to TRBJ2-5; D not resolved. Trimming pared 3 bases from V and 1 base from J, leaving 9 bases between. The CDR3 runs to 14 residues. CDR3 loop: CASSLVDGQETQYF. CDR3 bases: TGTGCCAGCAGTTTGGTTGACGGCCAAGAGACCCAGTACTTC.

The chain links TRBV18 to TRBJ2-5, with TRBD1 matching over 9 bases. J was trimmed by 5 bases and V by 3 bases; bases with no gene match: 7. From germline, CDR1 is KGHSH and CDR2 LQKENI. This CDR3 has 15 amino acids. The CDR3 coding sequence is TGTGCCAGCTCACCGCAGACAGGGGGGACGGAGACCCAGTACTTC. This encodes CASSPQTGGTETQYF.

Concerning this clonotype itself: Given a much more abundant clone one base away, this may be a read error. CDR3 region: CGASPGPGGNTIYF. The CDR3 DNA follows: TGCGGTGCTAGCCCGGGGCCAGGCGGAAACACCATATATTTT. The genes are TRBV20-1 and TRBJ1-3, with D perhaps TRBD1 (5 bases). From germline, CDR1 is DFQATT and CDR2 SNEGSKA (reference sequence). The CDR3 length is 14 residues.

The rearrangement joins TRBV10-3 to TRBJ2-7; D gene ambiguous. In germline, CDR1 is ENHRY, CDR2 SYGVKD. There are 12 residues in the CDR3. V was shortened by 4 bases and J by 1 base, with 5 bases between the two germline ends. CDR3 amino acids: CAISGNSYEQYF. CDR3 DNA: TGTGCCATCAGTGGGAATTCCTACGAGCAGTACTTC.

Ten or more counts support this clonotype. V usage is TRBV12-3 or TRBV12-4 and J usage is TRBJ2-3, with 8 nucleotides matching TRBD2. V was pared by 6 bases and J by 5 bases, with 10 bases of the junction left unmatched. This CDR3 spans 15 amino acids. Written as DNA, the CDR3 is TGTGCCAGCAGCCCACCCGGGACTAGGGGAGATACGCAGTATTTT. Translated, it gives CASSPPGTRGDTQYF.

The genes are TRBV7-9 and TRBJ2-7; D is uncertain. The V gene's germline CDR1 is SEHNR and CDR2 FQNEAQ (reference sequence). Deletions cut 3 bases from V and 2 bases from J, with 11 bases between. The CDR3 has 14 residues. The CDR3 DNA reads TGTGCCAGCAGCTTGGGTATGCACACCTACGAGCAGTACTTC. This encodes CASSLGMHTYEQYF.

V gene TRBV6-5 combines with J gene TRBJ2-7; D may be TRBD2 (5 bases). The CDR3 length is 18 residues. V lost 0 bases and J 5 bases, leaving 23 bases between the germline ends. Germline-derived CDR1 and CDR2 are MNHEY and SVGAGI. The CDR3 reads CASSYSIPGRGFFNEQYF. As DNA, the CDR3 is TGTGCCAGCAGTTACTCGATCCCTGGCCGGGGATTTTTCAACGAGCAGTACTTC.

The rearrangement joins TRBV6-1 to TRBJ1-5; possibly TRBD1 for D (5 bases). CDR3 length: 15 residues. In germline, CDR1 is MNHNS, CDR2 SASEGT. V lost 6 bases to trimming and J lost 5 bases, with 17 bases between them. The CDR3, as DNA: TGTGCCAGCAGCCCCGGGGCCAGTAACTATCAGCCCCAGCATTTT. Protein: CASSPGASNYQPQHF.

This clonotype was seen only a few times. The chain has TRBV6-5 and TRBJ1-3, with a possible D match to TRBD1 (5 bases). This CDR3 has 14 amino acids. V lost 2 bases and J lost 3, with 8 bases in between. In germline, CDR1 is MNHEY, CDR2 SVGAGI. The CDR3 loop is CASSYEGNGNTIYF. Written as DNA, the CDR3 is TGTGCCAGCAGTTACGAGGGGAATGGAAACACCATATATTTT.

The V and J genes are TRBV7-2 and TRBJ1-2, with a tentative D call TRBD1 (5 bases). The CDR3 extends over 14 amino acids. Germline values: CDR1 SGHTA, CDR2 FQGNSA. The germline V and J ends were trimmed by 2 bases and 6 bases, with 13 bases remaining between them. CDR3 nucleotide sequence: TGTGCCAGCAGCTTAAGTTCCAGGGAAGATGGCTACACCTTC. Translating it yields CASSLSSREDGYTF.

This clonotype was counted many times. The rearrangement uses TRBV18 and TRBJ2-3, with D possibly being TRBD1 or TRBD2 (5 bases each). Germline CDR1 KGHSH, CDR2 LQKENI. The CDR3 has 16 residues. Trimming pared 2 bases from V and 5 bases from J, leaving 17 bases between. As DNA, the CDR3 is TGTGCCAGCTCACCAAGATATCGGGACGGCGGAGATACGCAGTATTTT. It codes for CASSPRYRDGGDTQYF.

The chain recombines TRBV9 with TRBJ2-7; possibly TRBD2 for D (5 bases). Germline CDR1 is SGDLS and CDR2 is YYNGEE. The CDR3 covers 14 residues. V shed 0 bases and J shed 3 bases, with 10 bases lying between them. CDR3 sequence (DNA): TGTGCCAGCAGCGTAGCCGCAGGAGGCTACGAGCAGTACTTC. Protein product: CASSVAAGGYEQYF.

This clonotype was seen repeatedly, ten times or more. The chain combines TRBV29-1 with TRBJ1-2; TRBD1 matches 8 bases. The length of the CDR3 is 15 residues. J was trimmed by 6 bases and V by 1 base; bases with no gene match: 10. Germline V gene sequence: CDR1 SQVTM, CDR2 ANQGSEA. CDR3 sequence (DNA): TGCAGCGTTGAAGGTTGGGACAGGTTTAATGATGGCTACACCTTC. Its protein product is CSVEGWDRFNDGYTF.

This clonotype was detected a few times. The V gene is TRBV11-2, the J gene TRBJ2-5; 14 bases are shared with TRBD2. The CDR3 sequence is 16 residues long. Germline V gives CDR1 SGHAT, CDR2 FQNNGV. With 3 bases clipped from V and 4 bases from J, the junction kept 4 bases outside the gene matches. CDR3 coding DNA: TGTGCCAGCAGCTTGGGACTAGCGGGAGTGGCAGAGACCCAGTACTTC. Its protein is CASSLGLAGVAETQYF.

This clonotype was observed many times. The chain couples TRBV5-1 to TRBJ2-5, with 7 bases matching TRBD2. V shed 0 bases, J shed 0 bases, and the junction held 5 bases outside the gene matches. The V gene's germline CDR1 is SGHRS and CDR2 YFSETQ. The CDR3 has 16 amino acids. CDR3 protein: CASSLDASGDQETQYF. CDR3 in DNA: TGCGCCAGCAGCTTGGATGCTAGCGGAGACCAAGAGACCCAGTACTTC.

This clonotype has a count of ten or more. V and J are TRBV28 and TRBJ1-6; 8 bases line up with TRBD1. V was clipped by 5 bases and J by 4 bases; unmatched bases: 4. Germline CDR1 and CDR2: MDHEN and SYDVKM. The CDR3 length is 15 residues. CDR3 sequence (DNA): TGTGCCAGCAGTGTACGGGACAGGTATAATTCACCCCTCCACTTT. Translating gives CASSVRDRYNSPLHF.